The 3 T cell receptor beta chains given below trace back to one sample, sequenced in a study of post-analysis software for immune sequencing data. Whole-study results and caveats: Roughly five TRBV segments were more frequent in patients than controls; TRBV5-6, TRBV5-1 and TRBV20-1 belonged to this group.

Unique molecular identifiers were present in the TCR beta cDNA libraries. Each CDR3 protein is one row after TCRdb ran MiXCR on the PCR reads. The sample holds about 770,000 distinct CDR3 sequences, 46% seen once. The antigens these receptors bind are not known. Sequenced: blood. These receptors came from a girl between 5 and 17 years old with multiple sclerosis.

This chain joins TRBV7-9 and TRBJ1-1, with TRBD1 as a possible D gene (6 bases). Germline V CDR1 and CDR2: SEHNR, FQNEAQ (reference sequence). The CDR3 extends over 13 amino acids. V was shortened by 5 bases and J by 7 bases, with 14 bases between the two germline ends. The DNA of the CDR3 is TGTGCCAGCAGCCCAACAGGGAACCGTGAAGCTTTCTTT. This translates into CASSPTGNREAFF.

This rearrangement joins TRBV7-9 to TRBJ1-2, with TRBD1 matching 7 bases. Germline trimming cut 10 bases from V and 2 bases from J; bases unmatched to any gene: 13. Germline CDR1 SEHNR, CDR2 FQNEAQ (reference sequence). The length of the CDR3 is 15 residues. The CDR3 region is CAILGDGTDNYGYTF. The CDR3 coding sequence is TGTGCCATCTTGGGCGACGGGACAGACAACTATGGCTACACCTTC.

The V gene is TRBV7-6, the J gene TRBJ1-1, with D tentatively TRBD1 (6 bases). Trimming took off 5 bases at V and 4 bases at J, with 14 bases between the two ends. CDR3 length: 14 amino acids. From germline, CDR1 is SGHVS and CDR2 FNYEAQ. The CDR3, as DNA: TGTGCCAGCAGCCCGGGGGCTAGACCCACTGAAGCTTTCTTT. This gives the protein CASSPGARPTEAFF.